The next 27 T cell receptor beta chains were all read from a single sample in a study of blood T cell repertoires in COVID-19. Assay used: immunoSEQ multiplex PCR; TCRdb lists only in-frame clones, some missing. The profile shows fewer than 700,000 clones, approximately 91% of them singletons. The sample was peripheral blood. These receptors were obtained from a woman aged 50 to 60 with COVID-19, enrolled during active disease.

The chain uses TRBV6-5 and TRBJ1-1; D may be TRBD1 (5 bases). Germline V gene sequence: CDR1 MNHEY, CDR2 SVGAGI. With 0 bases removed from V and 1 base from J, the gap between germline ends came to 9 bases. The CDR3 has 15 amino acids. CDR3 amino acids: CASSYSTQANTEAFF. CDR3 DNA sequence: TGTGCCAGCAGTTACTCGACACAGGCGAACACTGAAGCTTTCTTT.

This chain joins TRBV30 and TRBJ1-4; D not resolved. Deletions cut 1 base from V and 7 bases from J, with 7 bases between. Germline CDR1 reads GTSNPN; CDR2 reads SVGIG (reference sequence). CDR3 length: 12 residues. The CDR3 bases are TGTGCCTGGAGTGGTGCGGGTGAAAAACTGTTTTTT. Its translation: CAWSGAGEKLFF.

This clone was seen only a few times. This sequence joins TRBV7-9 and TRBJ1-2; D not resolved. The CDR3 has 12 residues. From germline, CDR1 is SEHNR and CDR2 FQNEAQ (reference sequence). The ends were cut back, 1 base at V and 6 bases at J, with 6 bases in the middle. CDR3 residues: CASSLERNGYTF. DNA of the CDR3: TGTGCCAGCAGCTTAGAGAGAAATGGCTACACCTTC.

The rearrangement joins TRBV5-1 to TRBJ2-3; D is ambiguous. Trimming cost V 4 bases and J 2 bases, with 11 bases left between them. Germline V gives CDR1 SGHRS, CDR2 YFSETQ. This CDR3 has 14 amino acids. DNA of the CDR3: TGCGCCAGCAGCATCCAGGCCACCACAGATACGCAGTATTTT. Protein sequence: CASSIQATTDTQYF.

This chain connects TRBV7-2 to TRBJ1-2; 7 bases agree with TRBD1. V was clipped by 2 bases and J by 6 bases; unmatched bases: 3. The CDR3 contains 13 residues. The V gene's germline CDR1 is SGHTA and CDR2 FQGNSA. CDR3 sequence (DNA): TGTGCCAGCAGCTTAATGCAGGGGGATGGCTACACCTTC. Its protein is CASSLMQGDGYTF.

With regard to this clone: A junction end diverges from the germline sequence, so it may reflect a read error. This chain connects TRBV6-4 to TRBJ1-6; TRBD1 might be the D (5 bases). Germline CDR1 reads MRHNA; CDR2 reads SNTAGT. This CDR3 has 16 residues. The CDR3 here is CASRVTLAAYNSPLHF. The CDR3 coding sequence is TGTGCTAGCAGGGTAACCCTCGCGGCCTATAATTCACCCCTCCACTTT.

The V gene is TRBV5-1, the J gene TRBJ2-3; 9 bases agree with TRBD1. The germline CDR1 and CDR2 sequences are SGHRS and YFSETQ. The CDR3 totals 14 residues. V was pared by 5 bases and J by 2 bases, with 3 bases of the junction left unmatched. The CDR3 bases are TGCGCCAGCAGGGGACAGGGCTCCACAGATACGCAGTATTTT. Translated, it gives CASRGQGSTDTQYF.

This chain uses TRBV2 with TRBJ2-7; tentative D call: TRBD1 (5 bases). Trimming pared 6 bases from V and 2 bases from J, leaving 8 bases between. The CDR3 sequence is 12 residues long. Germline V CDR1 and CDR2: SNHLY, FYNNEI. Written as DNA, the CDR3 is TGTGCCAGCAGCCGCAGGGCCTACGAGCAGTACTTC. Its protein is CASSRRAYEQYF.

The chain has TRBV10-3 and TRBJ2-1, with TRBD2 identical over 7 bases. Germline CDR1 reads ENHRY; CDR2 reads SYGVKD. This CDR3 is 14 amino acids long. Unmatched junction bases numbered 10, after V lost 8 bases and J lost 6 bases. Written as DNA, the CDR3 is TGTGCCATCGGGGCCCTAGCGGAGGGCAATGAGCAGTTCTTC. As protein: CAIGALAEGNEQFF.

The rearrangement uses TRBV7-7 and TRBJ2-2, with D unresolved. Germline V lookup: CDR1 SSHAT, CDR2 FNYEAQ (reference sequence). Trimming cost V 5 bases and J 4 bases, with 8 bases left between them. The CDR3 has 13 residues. CDR3 sequence (DNA): TGTGCCAGCAGCCCGCACATCACCGGGGAGCTGTTTTTT. It codes for CASSPHITGELFF.

The genes are TRBV30 and TRBJ1-6; D perhaps matches TRBD1 (5 bases). CDR1 is GTSNPN, CDR2 SVGIG, per germline (reference sequence). The CDR3 sequence is 14 residues long. Deletions cut 1 base from V and 1 base from J, with 5 bases between. CDR3 sequence reads: CAWSEGSYNSPLHF. CDR3 DNA sequence: TGTGCCTGGAGTGAGGGGTCCTATAATTCACCCCTCCACTTT.

The chain uses TRBV7-9 and TRBJ1-1; 7 positions match TRBD1. Trimming cost V 2 bases and J 0 bases; bases outside gene matches: 3. From germline, CDR1 is SEHNR and CDR2 FQNEAQ (reference sequence). The CDR3 has 15 amino acids. CDR3 in DNA: TGTGCCAGCAGCTTACGGGACAGCCTGAACACTGAAGCTTTCTTT. It is translated as CASSLRDSLNTEAFF.

V and J are TRBV11-2 and TRBJ2-3; TRBD2 agrees at 9 bases. Germline CDR1 is SGHAT and CDR2 is FQNNGV. The trim removed 2 bases at V and 5 bases at J, leaving 5 bases unmatched. This CDR3 has 15 amino acids. The DNA for the CDR3 is TGTGCCAGCAGCTTACGCGGGGGGGCGTTAGATACGCAGTATTTT. It specifies CASSLRGGALDTQYF.

The chain couples TRBV11-2 to TRBJ2-7; no firm D call. The ends were cut back, 3 bases at V and 5 bases at J, with 11 bases in the middle. The CDR3 has 13 residues. Germline V gives CDR1 SGHAT, CDR2 FQNNGV. The CDR3 protein is CASSFGGLNEQYF. DNA of the CDR3: TGTGCCAGCAGCTTCGGCGGATTAAACGAGCAGTACTTC.

This clone has a handful of counts. The chain has TRBV11-2 and TRBJ2-7, with 7 bases matching TRBD1. CDR1 and CDR2 (germline): SGHAT, FQNNGV. Unmatched junction bases numbered 6, after V lost 5 bases and J lost 2 bases. The CDR3 consists of 14 residues. The DNA for the CDR3 is TGTGCCAGCAGCACCGGGACAGCGACCTACGAGCAGTACTTC. Translating it yields CASSTGTATYEQYF.

The V gene is TRBV2, the J gene TRBJ2-3; D is perhaps TRBD2 (6 bases). The V and J ends lost 11 bases and 0 bases respectively, with 18 bases between them. The CDR3 covers 15 residues. Germline CDR1 and CDR2: SNHLY and FYNNEI. In nucleotides, the CDR3 is TGTGCCCGAGCATTCCGGCGGGGCAGCACAGATACGCAGTATTTT. Protein product: CARAFRRGSTDTQYF.

This clone was found once. The chain carries TRBV3-1 (or the pseudogene TRBV3-2) and TRBJ1-6; perhaps TRBD1 as D (6 bases). The CDR3 is made up of 18 amino acids. Germline CDR1 reads LGHDT; CDR2 reads YNNKEL (reference sequence). V gave up 4 bases and J gave up 0 bases, with 16 bases separating them. CDR3 coding DNA: TGTGCCAGCAGCCCCCACAATTTGGACAGCTCCTATAATTCACCCCTCCACTTT. Translating gives CASSPHNLDSSYNSPLHF.

The CDR3 reads CASSVAAGGEDGNQPQHF. The CDR3 DNA sequence: TGTGCCAGTTCAGTTGCTGCGGGGGGGGAAGATGGCAATCAGCCCCAGCATTTT. The rearrangement joins TRBV19 to TRBJ1-5, with D possibly matching TRBD1 (5 bases). This CDR3 has 18 residues. Germline V CDR1 and CDR2: LNHDA, SQIVND (reference sequence). V lost 8 bases and J lost 2, with 25 bases in between. The full variable domain, its missing parts supplied by reference TRBV19 and TRBJ1-5, is DGGITQSPKYLFRKEGQNVTLSCEQNLNHDAMYWYRQDPGQGLRLIYYSQIVNDFQKGDIAEGYSVSREKKESFPLTVTSAQKNPTAFYLCASSVAAGGEDGNQPQHFGDGTRLSIL.

The chain has TRBV27 and TRBJ1-6; TRBD1 is a possible D gene (5 bases). The CDR3 is made up of 14 amino acids. Germline values: CDR1 MNHEY, CDR2 SMNVEV (reference sequence). V lost 6 bases to trimming and J lost 8 bases, with 14 bases between them. The CDR3 DNA sequence: TGTGCCAGCAGCATAGACAGTTCCCATTCACCCCTCCACTTT. Amino acid sequence: CASSIDSSHSPLHF.

The chain employs TRBV24-1 and TRBJ1-5; D gene ambiguous. The V and J ends lost 0 bases and 7 bases respectively, with 6 bases between them. In germline, CDR1 is KGHDR, CDR2 SFDVKD. The CDR3 is made up of 13 amino acids. The CDR3, as DNA: TGTGCCACCAGTGATTTGCGTGGCCAGCCCCAGCATTTT. Its translation: CATSDLRGQPQHF.

The chain carries TRBV19 and TRBJ2-7; TRBD1 matches 7 bases. Germline CDR1 LNHDA, CDR2 SQIVND (reference sequence). The J segment lost 4 bases and the V segment lost 8 bases, leaving 17 bases of the junction unmatched. This CDR3 region has 16 residues. CDR3 in amino acids: CASRRSQGTYDYEQYF. DNA of the CDR3: TGTGCCAGTCGACGATCACAGGGGACGTACGATTACGAGCAGTACTTC.

The gene calls are TRBV29-1 and TRBJ1-1; weak D call: TRBD1 (6 bases). Germline V gene lookup returns CDR1 SQVTM and CDR2 ANQGSEA. The CDR3 is made up of 14 amino acids. V lost 4 bases and J 3 bases, leaving 15 bases between the germline ends. For the CDR3, the DNA is TGCAGCGTTGGCCCCCAGGGGTCATACACTGAAGCTTTCTTT. It is translated as CSVGPQGSYTEAFF. Together with reference TRBV29-1 and TRBJ1-1, the CDR3 gives the full variable domain: SAVISQKPSRDICQRGTSLTIQCQVDSQVTMMFWYRQQPGQSLTLIATANQGSEATYESGFVIDKFPISRPNLTFSTLTVSNMSPEDSSIYLCSVGPQGSYTEAFFGQGTRLTVV.

The chain recombines TRBV28 with TRBJ2-7; possible D gene TRBD1, 5 bases. Germline CDR1 and CDR2: MDHEN and SYDVKM. V gave up 6 bases and J gave up 0 bases, with 15 bases separating them. The CDR3 is 15 residues long. This CDR3 reads CASSPPTESSYEQYF. The CDR3 nucleotides read TGTGCCAGCAGCCCACCGACAGAGAGCTCCTACGAGCAGTACTTC.

The rearrangement links TRBV27 to TRBJ1-2; D is ambiguous. Germline lookup yields CDR1 MNHEY and CDR2 SMNVEV (reference sequence). The CDR3 is made up of 11 amino acids. Trimming took off 3 bases at V and 6 bases at J, with 5 bases between the two ends. CDR3 residues: CASSLRDGYTF. In DNA form, the CDR3 reads TGTGCCAGCAGTTTGCGGGATGGCTACACCTTC.

The gene calls are TRBV5-1 and TRBJ1-4; tentatively, D is TRBD1 (5 bases). The CDR3 contains 14 residues. Germline loops: CDR1 SGHRS, CDR2 YFSETQ. V was pared by 0 bases and J by 4 bases, with 7 bases between. The CDR3 sequence: CASSLGDFNEKLFF. The CDR3, as DNA: TGCGCCAGCAGCTTGGGGGACTTTAATGAAAAACTGTTTTTT.

The CDR3 protein is CASSLGQRGVANVLTF. CDR3 bases: TGCGCCAGCAGCTTGGGGCAGCGGGGTGTAGCCAACGTCCTGACTTTC. This chain uses TRBV5-1 with TRBJ2-6; 7 bases fit TRBD2. CDR1 SGHRS and CDR2 YFSETQ come from the germline V gene. CDR3 length equals 16 residues. V lost 0 bases, J lost 7 bases, and 7 bases stayed unmatched.

This chain uses TRBV6-5 with TRBJ1-2; tentative D call: TRBD1 (6 bases). The CDR3 runs to 14 residues. The V end was cut by 6 bases, the J end by 5 bases, with 16 bases between. Germline V gives CDR1 MNHEY, CDR2 SVGAGI. The CDR3 reads CASRIRDNPYGYTF. DNA for the CDR3: TGTGCCAGCAGGATCCGGGACAACCCATATGGCTACACCTTC.